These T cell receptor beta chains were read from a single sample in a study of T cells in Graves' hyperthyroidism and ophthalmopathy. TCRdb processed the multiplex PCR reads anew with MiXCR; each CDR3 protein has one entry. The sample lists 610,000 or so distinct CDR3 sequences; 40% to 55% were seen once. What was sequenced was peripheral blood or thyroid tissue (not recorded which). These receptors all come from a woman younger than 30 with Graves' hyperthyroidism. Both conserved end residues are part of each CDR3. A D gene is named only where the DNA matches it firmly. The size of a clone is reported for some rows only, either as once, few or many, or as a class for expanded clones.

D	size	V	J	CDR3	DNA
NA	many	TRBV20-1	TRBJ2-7	CSGARAHEQYF	TGCAGCGGGGCCAGGGCACACGAGCAGTACTTC
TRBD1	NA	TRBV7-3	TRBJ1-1	CASSYSGQGGNTEAFF	TGTGCCAGCAGTTACTCGGGACAGGGTGGCAACACTGAAGCTTTCTTT
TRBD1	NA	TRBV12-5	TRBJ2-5	CASGLTGGKGETQYF	TGTGCTAGTGGTCTCACAGGGGGCAAGGGAGAGACCCAGTACTTC
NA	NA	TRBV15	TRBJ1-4	CATSRDGREGEKLFF	TGTGCCACCAGCAGAGATGGAAGGGAAGGCGAAAAACTGTTTTTT
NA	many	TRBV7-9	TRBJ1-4	CASSLDNADEKLFF	TGTGCCAGCAGCTTAGACAATGCGGATGAAAAACTGTTTTTT
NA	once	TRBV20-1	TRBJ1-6	CSSGTVVNSPLHF	TGCAGCTCCGGGACCGTCGTTAATTCACCCCTCCACTTT
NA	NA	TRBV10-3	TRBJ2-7	CAISEDGRGEETSPSYEQYF	TGTGCCATCAGTGAAGACGGTAGGGGGGAAGAGACTAGCCCATCCTACGAGCAGTACTTC
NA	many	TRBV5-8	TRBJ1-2	CASSFRTAYGYTF	TGTGCCAGCAGCTTTCGGACAGCCTATGGCTACACCTTC
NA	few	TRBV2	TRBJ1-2	CASSEEGYGYTF	TGTGCCAGCAGTGAAGAGGGCTATGGCTACACCTTC
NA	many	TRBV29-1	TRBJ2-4	CSAGTAAKNIQYF	TGCAGCGCCGGGACTGCGGCCAAAAACATTCAGTACTTC
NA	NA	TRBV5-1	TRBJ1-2	CASSLEGNGYTF	TGCGCCAGCAGCTTGGAGGGCAATGGCTACACCTTC
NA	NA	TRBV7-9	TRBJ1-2	CACNPGISGGYTF	TGTGCCTGCAATCCGGGGATTTCGGGAGGCTACACCTTC
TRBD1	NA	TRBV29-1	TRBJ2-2	CSSGTGGGGELFF	TGCAGCTCCGGGACAGGGGGCGGCGGGGAGCTGTTTTTT
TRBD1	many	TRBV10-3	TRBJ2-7	CAMKDRTSYEQYF	TGTGCCATGAAGGACAGGACCTCCTACGAGCAGTACTTC
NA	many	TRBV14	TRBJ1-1	CASSQEHGTEAFF	TGTGCCAGCAGCCAAGAACACGGAACTGAAGCTTTCTTT
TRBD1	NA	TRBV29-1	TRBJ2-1	CSVAPGQGPNEQFF	TGCAGCGTGGCCCCGGGACAGGGTCCCAATGAGCAGTTCTTC
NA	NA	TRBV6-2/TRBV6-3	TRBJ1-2	CASSYSSGNYGYTF	TGTGCCAGCAGTTACTCGTCGGGGAACTATGGCTACACCTTC
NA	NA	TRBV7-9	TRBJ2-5	CASSLGRYSNQPQYF	TGTGCCAGCAGCTTAGGACGGTATAGCAATCAGCCCCAGTACTTC
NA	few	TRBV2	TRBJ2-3	CARHPGPQEADTQYF	TGTGCCCGCCACCCGGGACCGCAGGAAGCAGATACGCAGTATTTT
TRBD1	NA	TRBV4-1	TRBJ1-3	CASSQESQGASGNTIYF	TGCGCCAGCAGCCAAGAGTCCCAGGGGGCGAGTGGAAACACCATATATTTT
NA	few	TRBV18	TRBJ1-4	CASSPRQTNEKLFF	TGTGCCAGCTCACCGCGGCAGACTAATGAAAAACTGTTTTTT
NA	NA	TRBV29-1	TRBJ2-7	CSSPGTPISSYEQYF	TGCAGCAGTCCCGGGACTCCCATCAGCTCCTACGAGCAGTACTTC